This T cell receptor (beta chain) was sequenced during a study of human T cells and chemical hapten exposure. Study-level findings and limits: TCRs above 1 in 1000 frequency stayed constant with DPC sensitization.

Original processing notes: Sample TCR counts, which ranged from roughly 20,000 to 750,000, had a median of approximately 100,000. TCRdb ran MiXCR on the RACE reads and lists one entry per CDR3 protein. The V and J calls were determined by TCRdb, not by the authors. The sample carries 35,000 to 50,000 distinct CDR3 sequences, 4.3% recorded once. This clonotype was observed many times. Its antigen is still unknown. The time point here: healthy volunteer bleed at 2 weeks. Total RNA was isolated from unfractionated whole blood. The clonotype was recovered from a female donor in good health. Some clones in this sample may be carry-over from other donors' samples. Sequenced: whole blood.

CDR3 DNA sequence: TGTGCCAGCAGCGTAGAGACTCCGGTAGGGACAGATACGCAGTATTTT. Amino acids: CASSVETPVGTDTQYF. The chain is built from TRBV9 and TRBJ2-3; D is unresolved. Germline V gene data show CDR1 as SGDLS and CDR2 as YYNGEE. With 0 bases removed from V and 3 bases from J, the gap between germline ends came to 14 bases. The CDR3 sequence is 16 residues long.